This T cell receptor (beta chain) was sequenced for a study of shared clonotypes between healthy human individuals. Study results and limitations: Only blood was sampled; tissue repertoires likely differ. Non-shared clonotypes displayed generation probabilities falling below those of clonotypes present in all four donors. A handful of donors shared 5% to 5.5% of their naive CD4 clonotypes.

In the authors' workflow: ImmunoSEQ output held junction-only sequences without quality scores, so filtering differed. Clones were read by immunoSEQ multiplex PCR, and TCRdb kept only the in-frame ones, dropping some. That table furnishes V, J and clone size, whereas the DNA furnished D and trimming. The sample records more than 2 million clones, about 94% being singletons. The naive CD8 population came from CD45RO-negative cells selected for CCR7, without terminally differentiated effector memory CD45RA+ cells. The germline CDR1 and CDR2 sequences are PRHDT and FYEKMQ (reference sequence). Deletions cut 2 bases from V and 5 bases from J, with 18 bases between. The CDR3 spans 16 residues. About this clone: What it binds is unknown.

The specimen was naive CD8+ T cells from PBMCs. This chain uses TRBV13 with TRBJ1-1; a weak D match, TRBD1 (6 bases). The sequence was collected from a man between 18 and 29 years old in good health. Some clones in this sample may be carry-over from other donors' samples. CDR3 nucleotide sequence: TGTGCCAGCAGCTTACCCACCTGGGGGCCTGGGACTGAAGCTTTCTTT. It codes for CASSLPTWGPGTEAFF.